In its sample, the clone carrying this TCR beta chain was seen many times. This specimen belongs to a study of T-cell memory formation after mild COVID-19. Overall study: TCR clusters mostly belonged to single donors.

V lost 3 bases and J lost 6; bases outside the gene matches: 4. Germline CDR1 and CDR2: SQVTM and ANQGSEA. The CDR3 has 12 amino acids. With constant-segment primers, 5'RACE yielded cDNA libraries of TCR alpha and TCR beta that carried sample barcodes and UMIs. TCRdb reprocessed the 5' RACE reads via MiXCR and lists one record per CDR3 protein. The repertoire includes 25,000 to 30,000 distinct CDR3 sequences, around 15% of them detected once, and just over 1.4% sits in the top ten. The sequence came from an adult who had mild COVID-19 (a few samples of this study predate the infection). Cell type and time point are not known. The V gene is TRBV29-1, the J gene TRBJ2-5; 7 positions agree with TRBD1. Input material: PBMCs or a T cell subset sorted from them (not recorded which). The CDR3 loop is CSVETGPQTQYF. DNA for the CDR3: TGCAGCGTTGAGACAGGGCCCCAGACCCAGTACTTC.